The T cell receptor (beta chain) described here comes from a study of early T cells in non-severe SARS-CoV-2 infection. Overall study: Sequencing was performed on bulk RNA from unsorted whole blood, leaving chains unpaired.

Study results and caveats: Anti-spike CD8 responses were favored in VDJdb matching, and private and CD4 specificities were missed.

In its sample, this clonotype was seen many times. Its antigen is undetermined. The CDR3 spans 16 residues. Germline V gene lookup returns CDR1 MDHEN and CDR2 SYDVKM. Germline trimming cut 6 bases from V and 3 bases from J; bases unmatched to any gene: 11. Unique molecular identifiers (one per individual cDNA molecule) were attached. TCRdb re-analysed the 5' RACE reads in MiXCR, keeping a single row per CDR3 protein. The sample yields 85,000 to 100,000 distinct CDR3 sequences, roughly 13% seen once. This chain links TRBV28 with TRBJ2-1; the match to TRBD1 covers 7 bases. The TCR originated in an adult who was a healthcare worker with PCR-confirmed SARS-CoV-2 infection or an uninfected control (not recorded which). The sequencing input was whole blood. This chain's CDR3 is CASSPSGTALYNEQFF. CDR3 nucleotide sequence: TGTGCCAGCAGCCCCTCCGGGACAGCTCTCTACAATGAGCAGTTCTTC.